Listed here are 18 T cell receptor beta chains from one sample, sequenced in a study of lymphopenia after photon versus proton radiotherapy. The method was immunoSEQ multiplex PCR; TCRdb's version includes in-frame clones alone and lacks a portion of them. The sample shows more than 45,000 clones, around 84% of them seen only once. This specimen consisted of peripheral blood, obtained from a patient treated with proton-based radiotherapy. These receptors all stem from a man in his sixties with pancreatic cancer.

This chain links TRBV7-2 with TRBJ2-5; 7 positions match TRBD2. The CDR3 is 14 amino acids. Germline CDR1 is SGHTA and CDR2 is FQGNSA. After removal of 5 bases from V and 4 bases from J, the junction contained 7 bases not matched to a gene. The CDR3 reads CASSPIAGPETQYF. The CDR3 nucleotides are TGTGCCAGCAGCCCGATAGCGGGCCCAGAGACCCAGTACTTC.

The chain joins TRBV12-5 to TRBJ2-2; 11 nucleotides align to TRBD1. CDR1 and CDR2 from the germline V gene are LGHNT and FRNRAP. Trimming took 4 bases from V and 6 from J; bases not matched to a gene: 7. The CDR3 has 16 residues. CDR3 protein: CASGSGQGGSAGELFF. The CDR3 DNA reads as TGTGCTAGTGGTTCGGGACAGGGGGGTAGCGCCGGGGAGCTGTTTTTT.

This clone was seen only once. The gene calls are TRBV9 and TRBJ1-4; D is ambiguous. CDR1 is SGDLS and CDR2 is YYNGEE in the germline V gene. The CDR3 is 16 residues long. Between the trimmed V and J ends, which lost 3 bases and 0 bases, there was a span of 12 bases. DNA for the CDR3: TGTGCCAGCAGCGCAGGTCAGGTTGCAACTAATGAAAAACTGTTTTTT. Encoded protein: CASSAGQVATNEKLFF.

The chain combines TRBV11-3 with TRBJ2-1; no clear D. This CDR3 contains 15 residues. V shed 1 base and J shed 7 bases, with 14 bases lying between them. Germline V lookup: CDR1 SGHNT, CDR2 YENEEA. DNA of the CDR3: TGTGCCAGCAGCTTAGGTAGTAGTGGGCTAAATGAGCAGTTCTTC. It yields the protein CASSLGSSGLNEQFF. The complete variable domain, with remaining parts taken from reference TRBV11-3 and TRBJ2-1, reads EAGVVQSPRYKIIEKKQPVAFWCNPISGHNTLYWYLQNLGQGPELLIRYENEEAVDDSQLPKDRFSAERLKGVDSTLKIQPAELGDSAVYLCASSLGSSGLNEQFFGPGTRLTVL.

In this sample, this clone is medium-sized. The genes are TRBV5-1 and TRBJ2-3, with 12 bases lining up with TRBD2. After removal of 4 bases from V and 4 bases from J, the junction contained 7 bases not matched to a gene. Looked up from germline, CDR1 is SGHRS and CDR2 is YFSETQ. This CDR3 contains 16 residues. DNA for the CDR3: TGCGCCAGCAGCGTCCCGACTAGCGGGAGCCCAGATACGCAGTATTTT. This gives the protein CASSVPTSGSPDTQYF.

The V gene is TRBV6-6, the J gene TRBJ2-3; TRBD2 might be the D (5 bases). CDR3 size: 14 residues. The V end lost 4 bases, the J end lost 1 base, and 9 bases lay between the germline ends. Germline V gene lookup returns CDR1 MNHNY and CDR2 SVGAGI (reference sequence). The CDR3 DNA is TGTGCCAGCAGTTTAGTCGGGGGCACAGATACGCAGTATTTT. The encoded protein is CASSLVGGTDTQYF.

J is TRBJ2-3 and V is TRBV6-6; 13 bases align to TRBD2. Germline lookup yields CDR1 MNHNY and CDR2 SVGAGI (reference sequence). V was clipped by 11 bases and J by 4 bases; unmatched bases: 12. CDR3 length equals 16 residues. This chain's CDR3 is CASTPLGLAGADTQYF. The CDR3 DNA reads TGTGCCTCCACACCCCTCGGACTAGCGGGAGCAGATACGCAGTATTTT.

This chain links TRBV30 with TRBJ1-2; D remains unclear. Germline loops: CDR1 GTSNPN, CDR2 SVGIG (reference sequence). CDR3 size: 13 residues. The V gene lost 3 bases and the J gene lost 1 base, with 9 bases spanning the gap. The CDR3, as DNA: TGTGCCTGGAGCTACGACGGTAACTATGGCTACACCTTC. Amino acid sequence: CAWSYDGNYGYTF.

In its sample, this clone was seen once. The rearrangement links TRBV30 to TRBJ2-2; D may be TRBD2 (6 bases). Trimming pared 5 bases from V and 7 bases from J, leaving 11 bases between. The germline V gene has CDR1 GTSNPN and CDR2 SVGIG (reference sequence). The CDR3 totals 12 residues. In DNA, the CDR3 is TGTGCCTGGCGCAGGGAGGACGGGGAGCTGTTTTTT. Translation gives CAWRREDGELFF. Complete variable domain (other parts from reference TRBV30 and TRBJ2-2): SQTIHQWPATLVQPVGSPLSLECTVEGTSNPNLYWYRQAAGRGLQLLFYSVGIGQISSEVPQNLSASRPQDRQFILSSKKLLLSDSGFYLCAWRREDGELFFGEGSRLTVL.

The chain links TRBV7-2 to TRBJ2-5; D not resolved. V lost 1 base, J lost 0 bases, and 9 bases lay in between. From germline, CDR1 is SGHTA and CDR2 FQGNSA. This CDR3 comprises 15 residues. The CDR3 reads CASSLVQTYQETQYF. The CDR3 nucleotides read TGTGCCAGCAGCTTAGTACAGACCTACCAAGAGACCCAGTACTTC.

The V and J genes are TRBV30 and TRBJ2-1, with D possibly called TRBD1 or TRBD2 (5 bases each). The CDR3 totals 13 residues. Deletions cut 8 bases from V and 9 bases from J, with 20 bases between. Germline V CDR1 and CDR2: GTSNPN, SVGIG (reference sequence). CDR3 coding DNA: TGTGCCGCCGACGGGCAGGGAGAAGGTGAGCAGTTCTTC. It yields the protein CAADGQGEGEQFF.

The J gene is TRBJ2-3, the V gene TRBV6-4, with a possible D match to TRBD1 (6 bases). The CDR3 consists of 13 residues. Germline V gene sequence: CDR1 MRHNA, CDR2 SNTAGT. The V end lost 2 bases, the J end lost 6 bases, and 9 bases lay between the germline ends. The CDR3 bases are TGTGCCAGCAGTGACCAAAGGGGGGATACGCAGTATTTT. It yields the protein CASSDQRGDTQYF.

The chain links TRBV28 to TRBJ1-1; 8 nucleotides match TRBD1. CDR1 is MDHEN and CDR2 is SYDVKM in the germline V gene. Losses at the gene ends were 10 bases for V and 4 bases for J; bases not matched to a gene: 8. There are 13 residues in the CDR3. The CDR3 loop reads CATEDRGGTEAFF. In DNA form, the CDR3 reads TGTGCCACCGAAGACAGGGGAGGCACTGAAGCTTTCTTT.

This sequence joins TRBV14 and TRBJ2-5; unclear D gene. The V end was cut by 4 bases, the J end by 3 bases, with 15 bases between. The CDR3 runs to 15 residues. Germline CDR1 is SGHDN and CDR2 is FVKESK. The DNA of the CDR3 is TGTGCCAGCAGCCGAGCATTGCTCGAGGAAGAGACCCAGTACTTC. Its translation: CASSRALLEEETQYF.

V and J are TRBV27 and TRBJ2-1; D possibly corresponds to TRBD2 (8 bases). The CDR3 is 15 residues long. Trimming left V 7 bases short and J 5 bases short, with 18 bases between. In germline, CDR1 is MNHEY, CDR2 SMNVEV (reference sequence). CDR3 sequence: CASNRGGTANNEQFF. CDR3 DNA: TGTGCCAGCAACCGCGGGGGGACAGCAAACAATGAGCAGTTCTTC.

V is TRBV6-6 and J is TRBJ1-3; possibly TRBD1 for D (5 bases). CDR1 MNHNY and CDR2 SVGAGI come from the germline V gene (reference sequence). Trimming shortened V by 6 bases and J by 0 bases, and 12 bases separated the two germline ends. The CDR3 is made up of 15 amino acids. In DNA, the CDR3 is TGTGCCAGCAGCCGAGGGGATACCTCTGGAAACACCATATATTTT. It is translated as CASSRGDTSGNTIYF.

The V call is TRBV9, the J call TRBJ2-1; D perhaps matches TRBD2 (6 bases). The germline V gene has CDR1 SGDLS and CDR2 YYNGEE. The ends were cut back, 0 bases at V and 1 base at J, with 14 bases in the middle. This CDR3 comprises 17 residues. The CDR3 DNA is TGTGCCAGCAGCGTAGAGGGGCGGGGAGTATCCTACAATGAGCAGTTCTTC. Its protein is CASSVEGRGVSYNEQFF.

The gene calls are TRBV27 and TRBJ2-7, with 9 positions matching TRBD1. Germline-derived CDR1 and CDR2 are MNHEY and SMNVEV (reference sequence). V was clipped by 5 bases and J by 3 bases; unmatched bases: 17. CDR3 size: 18 residues. The CDR3 loop is CASSQRRQGQGLYYEQYF. In DNA form, the CDR3 reads TGTGCCAGCAGTCAAAGGAGACAGGGACAGGGACTTTACTACGAGCAGTACTTC.